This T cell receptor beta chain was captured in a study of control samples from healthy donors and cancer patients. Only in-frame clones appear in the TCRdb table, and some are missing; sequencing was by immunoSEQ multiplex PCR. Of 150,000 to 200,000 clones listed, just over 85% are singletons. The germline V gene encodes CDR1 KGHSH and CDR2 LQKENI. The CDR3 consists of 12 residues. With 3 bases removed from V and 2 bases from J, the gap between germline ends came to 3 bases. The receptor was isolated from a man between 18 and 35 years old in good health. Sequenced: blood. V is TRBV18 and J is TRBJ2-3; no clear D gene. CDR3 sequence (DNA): TGTGCCAGCTCACCGATCACAGATACGCAGTATTTT. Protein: CASSPITDTQYF.